This T cell receptor beta chain originates from a study of radiation and T cells in renal cell carcinoma. V shed 0 bases and J shed 4 bases, with 17 bases lying between them. This CDR3 is 17 amino acids long. Per the germline V gene, CDR1 is SGDLS and CDR2 is YYNGEE. Time point meaning: blood 4 weeks post-SBRT, at nephrectomy. Treatment specified: 15 Gy SBRT to primary tumor, nephrectomy 4 weeks later. Here immunoSEQ multiplex PCR was the method, and the copy in TCRdb shows in-frame clones only, minus some. The table records about 43,000 clones, 70% to 85% of them present only once. The V and J genes are TRBV9 and TRBJ2-1, with D unclear. The material was blood, obtained from a patient whose treatment included radiotherapy and nephrectomy. The origin of this receptor is a woman aged 70 to 79 with renal cell carcinoma. The CDR3 loop reads CASSVGGSPGVYNEQFF. The CDR3 region has the DNA TGTGCCAGCAGCGTAGGAGGCAGCCCAGGAGTTTACAATGAGCAGTTCTTC.